This T cell receptor beta chain was identified during a study of cytomegalovirus exposure and HLA in healthy donors. The PCR employed 60 Vbeta primers together with 13 Jbeta primers. TCRdb's table, derived via immunoSEQ multiplex PCR, lists solely in-frame clones and lacks some. This sample has some 180,000 clones, with around 83% found just once. This CDR3 region has 15 residues. Germline CDR1 SGDLS, CDR2 YYNGEE. The V and J ends lost 3 bases and 6 bases, in that order; junction bases with no gene match: 11. The source material was PBMCs. The V gene is TRBV9, the J gene TRBJ1-2, with 7 positions matching TRBD1. This sequence originates from a man aged 40-55 years in good health and CMV-seropositive. CDR3 loop: CASSADSTGSNGYTF. CDR3 coding DNA: TGTGCCAGCAGCGCGGATTCGACAGGGTCTAATGGCTACACCTTC.